This TCR beta chain derives from a study of blood T cells in healthy people across ages. Each donor gave roughly 9.2 milliliters of peripheral blood. The germline CDR1 and CDR2 sequences are SGHTA and FQGTGA. The CDR3 has 13 residues. Then a second PCR, running about 6 to 11 cycles, was carried out with a sample-barcoded 5' primer and a J-beta primer mix. The yield of each sample was at least 2.5 million CDR3-containing paired-end reads. From the 5' RACE reads, TCRdb called clonotypes with MiXCR, one entry per CDR3 protein. This table holds 780,000 or so distinct CDR3 sequences, 40% to 65% found once. To note about this clonotype: A clone one base away is much larger, so this may be a read error.

Sequencing was carried out using blood. This chain connects TRBV7-3 to TRBJ2-5; 8 bases match TRBD1. The tail of the sequence fits TRBJ2-7 better, so the J call may be wrong. This receptor was identified in a man aged 80 or over in good health. This CDR3 is CAGSSGQGYEQYF. The CDR3 bases are TGTGCCGGCAGCTCCGGACAGGGCTACGAGCAGTACTTC.